This is a list of T cell receptor beta chains from one sample in a study of cytomegalovirus exposure and HLA in healthy donors. Repertoires were generated with immunoSEQ multiplex PCR, while TCRdb's copy carries only in-frame clones and drops some. The sample records 60,000 or so clones, just under 95% being singletons. The specimen was PBMCs. All receptors come from a man aged 18-30 years in good health and CMV-seronegative. Each CDR3 is given with its conserved first and last residue. A D gene is named only where the DNA matches it firmly. A row's size may be missing; if present it is once, few, many or a size class.

size	J	D	V	DNA	CDR3
-	TRBJ1-2	TRBD1	TRBV11-2	TGTGCCAGCAGCTTAGGGCAGGGGGCGGAAGGCTACACCTTC	CASSLGQGAEGYTF
once	TRBJ2-5	-	TRBV29-1	TGCAGCGTGAGGGGGGGGGACAGGCAAGAGACCCAGTACTTC	CSVRGGDRQETQYF
-	TRBJ1-4	-	TRBV19	TGTGCCAGTAGTATAGCTGCAACTAATGAAAAACTGTTTTTT	CASSIAATNEKLFF
-	TRBJ2-2	-	TRBV15	TGTGCCACCAGCAGAGTTGGGGCGGTGACCGGGGAGCTGTTTTTT	CATSRVGAVTGELFF
once	TRBJ2-5	TRBD2	TRBV7-2	TGTGCCAGCAGCTTAGGACTAGCGGGAGCAGAGACCCAGTACTTC	CASSLGLAGAETQYF
-	TRBJ2-6	TRBD1	TRBV5-6	TGTGCCAGCAGCCTCGGGACAGATAACTCTGGGGCCAACGTCCTGACTTTC	CASSLGTDNSGANVLTF
-	TRBJ2-3	TRBD2	TRBV6-4	TGTGCCAGCAGAGAACTAGCGGGGGTAGATACGCAGTATTTT	CASRELAGVDTQYF
-	TRBJ2-7	TRBD2	TRBV19	TGTGCCAGTAGAGCTAGCGGGAGGGCCGCCTACGAGCAGTACTTC	CASRASGRAAYEQYF
-	TRBJ2-1	-	TRBV27	TGTGCCAGCAGTTTAAACAGGGTGGGTGAGCAGTTCTTC	CASSLNRVGEQFF
-	TRBJ2-5	-	TRBV7-2	TGTGCCAGCAGCTTACTAGGGAGGGAGACCCAGTACTTC	CASSLLGRETQYF
-	TRBJ2-5	TRBD2	TRBV11-2	TGTGCCAGCAGCTACGGACTAGCGGAACAAGAGACCCAGTACTTC	CASSYGLAEQETQYF
-	TRBJ1-4	-	TRBV30	TGTGCCTGGGGATACGGGGGAACTAATGAAAAACTGTTTTTT	CAWGYGGTNEKLFF
-	TRBJ2-1	-	TRBV28	TGTGCCAGCAGTGGTCGGGGTGAGCAGTTCTTC	CASSGRGEQFF
-	TRBJ2-3	TRBD2	TRBV5-1	TGCGCCAGCAGATTTAGACTAGCGGGAGAATCAGTAGATACGCAGTATTTT	CASRFRLAGESVDTQYF
-	TRBJ2-1	-	TRBV27	TGTGCCAGCAGTAAGGCGGATGGTGAGCAGTTCTTC	CASSKADGEQFF
-	TRBJ1-5	-	TRBV30	TGTGCCTGGAGCCCGGGACATGGCAATCAGCCCCAGCATTTT	CAWSPGHGNQPQHF
-	TRBJ1-5	-	TRBV28	TGTGCCAGCAGTCCGTCTACGGGAGGCAATCAGCCCCAGCATTTT	CASSPSTGGNQPQHF
-	TRBJ2-7	TRBD2	TRBV4-2	TGTGCCAGCAGCCAAAGCCCGGGAGGAGCCTCCGAGCAGTACTTC	CASSQSPGGASEQYF
once	TRBJ2-3	-	TRBV7-2	TGTGCCAGCAGCCCGGCGAGGGGGAATACGCAGTATTTT	CASSPARGNTQYF
-	TRBJ2-1	-	TRBV6-6	TGTGCCAGCAGTTACTCCTTTAACAATGAGCAGTTCTTC	CASSYSFNNEQFF
-	TRBJ2-2	TRBD1	TRBV7-2	TGTGCCAGCAGCCCAGCCCTGGGACAGGGCGGGGAGCTGTTTTTT	CASSPALGQGGELFF
-	TRBJ1-1	TRBD1	TRBV5-1	TGCGCCAGCAGTCCGACAGGGATGAACACTGAAGCTTTCTTT	CASSPTGMNTEAFF
-	TRBJ1-1	-	TRBV2	TGTGCCAGCAGTGAAACGGGCACTGAAGCTTTCTTT	CASSETGTEAFF
-	TRBJ2-1	TRBD1	TRBV10-2	TGCGCCAGCAGTTTGGGGACAGTCTACAATGAGCAGTTCTTC	CASSLGTVYNEQFF
-	TRBJ1-4	-	TRBV27	TGTGCCAGCAGACCGGACTTCGCAACTAATGAAAAACTGTTTTTT	CASRPDFATNEKLFF
-	TRBJ1-1	-	TRBV7-9	TGTGCCAGCAGCGCCCTCGAAGGGGCCGGGAACACTGAAGCTTTCTTT	CASSALEGAGNTEAFF
-	TRBJ1-2	-	TRBV28	TGTGCCAGCAGTTCGCAGGGAGGGGGTAACTATGGCTACACCTTC	CASSSQGGGNYGYTF
-	TRBJ1-3	TRBD1	TRBV15	TGTGCCACCAGCGTCCATACAGGGGTCGGAAACACCATATATTTT	CATSVHTGVGNTIYF
-	TRBJ2-1	TRBD2	TRBV4-1	TGCGCCAGCAGCCAAGAAGGTGTAGGTTTACTAGCGGACTACAATGAGCAGTTCTTC	CASSQEGVGLLADYNEQFF
-	TRBJ2-3	TRBD2	TRBV19	TGTGCCAGTAGTATAAAGGCTAGCGGAAGCACAGATACGCAGTATTTT	CASSIKASGSTDTQYF
-	TRBJ2-2	TRBD2	TRBV6-5	TGTGCCAGCTCCGGGACGGGTTTGGGGGGGGAGGAGCTGTTTTTT	CASSGTGLGGEELFF
-	TRBJ1-5	-	TRBV19	TGTGCCAGTAGTATCACAGTCGGGGTTCTTGGTCAGCCCCAGCATTTT	CASSITVGVLGQPQHF
-	TRBJ2-5	TRBD1	TRBV6-6	TGTGCCAGCAGTCCCCGACAGGGGCGGGAGACCCAGTACTTC	CASSPRQGRETQYF
-	TRBJ2-1	-	TRBV5-1	TGCGCCAGCACCGGGAGCAATGAGCAGTTCTTC	CASTGSNEQFF
-	TRBJ2-7	-	TRBV5-1	TGCGCCAGCAGCCTCGAACAGGGAGTTCCCTACGAGCAGTACTTC	CASSLEQGVPYEQYF
-	TRBJ1-1	-	TRBV2	TGTGCCAGCACCGGGGGGGCGAACACTGAAGCTTTCTTT	CASTGGANTEAFF
-	TRBJ1-1	-	TRBV18	TGTGCCAGCTCACCTCAGGGGCCGAACACTGAAGCTTTCTTT	CASSPQGPNTEAFF
-	TRBJ1-2	TRBD1	TRBV19	TGTGCCAGTAGCCTAGATGCAGGGGGAAACTATGGCTACACCTTC	CASSLDAGGNYGYTF
once	TRBJ2-7	-	TRBV2	TGTGCCATCGAGATCACCCGCTACGAGCAGTACTTC	CAIEITRYEQYF
-	TRBJ2-3	-	TRBV7-2	TGTGCCAGCAGCTTAAGCGGCAGCACAGATACGCAGTATTTT	CASSLSGSTDTQYF
-	TRBJ2-5	TRBD1	TRBV7-2	TGTGCCAGCAGCTTCGACAGGGGCACGGAGACCCAGTACTTC	CASSFDRGTETQYF
-	TRBJ2-1	TRBD1	TRBV11-2	TGTGCCAGCAGCTCATACAGGGGCAGGAATGAGCAGTTCTTC	CASSSYRGRNEQFF
-	TRBJ1-1	-	TRBV28	TGTGCCAGCGGGTGGGAGGCTGAAGCTTTCTTT	CASGWEAEAFF
-	TRBJ2-5	-	TRBV7-3	TGTGCCAGCAGCCCTGTTGCGGGCGAGACCCAGTACTTC	CASSPVAGETQYF
-	TRBJ1-1	-	TRBV15	TGTGCCACCAGCAGAGATGGGAGGACTGAAGCTTTCTTT	CATSRDGRTEAFF